This T cell receptor (beta chain) was recorded in a study of CD8+ T cells in alopecia areata. Study-level information: For 6 to 18 months, tofacitinib was taken, and 6 months off drug followed. Scalp area affected, as a percentage, set the severity score of treated patients.

RNA was isolated and reverse transcribed to cDNA, the sequencing template. Profiling relied on immunoSEQ multiplex PCR, and the TCRdb table lists in-frame clones only, not all of them. The table lists some 120,000 clones, over 60% of them singletons. This CDR3 region has 15 residues. V was clipped by 6 bases and J by 0 bases, with 12 bases between them. Per the germline V gene, CDR1 is SNHLY and CDR2 is FYNNEI. Treatment in this sample: oral pan-JAK inhibitor, 5-10 mg twice daily. The gene calls are TRBV2 and TRBJ2-4; D might be TRBD1 (6 bases). The sample here was CD4+ T cells sorted from blood, taken at week 4, from a patient treated with tofacitinib. The source of this sequence is a human donor with alopecia areata. CDR3 loop: CASRDDRLAKNIQYF. CDR3 coding DNA: TGTGCCAGCAGGGACGACAGGTTAGCCAAAAACATTCAGTACTTC. Drawing the rest from reference TRBV2 and TRBJ2-4, the complete variable domain is EPEVTQTPSHQVTQMGQEVILRCVPISNHLYFYWYRQILGQKVEFLVSFYNNEISEKSEIFDDQFSVERPDGSNFTLKIRSTKLEDSAMYFCASRDDRLAKNIQYFGAGTRLSVL.